A single T cell receptor (beta chain) is shown here with its context. Its antigen is undetermined. V dropped 5 bases and J dropped 10 bases, with 7 bases sitting between them. CDR1 and CDR2 from the germline V gene are MNHEY and SMNVEV (reference sequence). CDR3 length: 10 amino acids. TCRbeta libraries were built with three rounds of nested PCR, modified from ARM-PCR. Each CDR3 protein gets one entry after TCRdb re-called the multiplex PCR reads with MiXCR. The table has 35,000 to 55,000 distinct CDR3 sequences, around 62% seen once. This sample was included in a study of tumor and adjacent non-tumor tissue in lung cancer. General study results and limits: In normal lung, the top 100 clones were significantly more dominant than in tumor.

RNA was extracted from bulk tissue without any cell sorting. Distant lung tissue was collected more than 3 cm away from the tumor edge. This TCR came from a woman aged 40 to 49 with non-small cell lung cancer. The sequenced material came from distant non-tumor lung tissue. The rearrangement joins TRBV27 to TRBJ2-3; D is unclear. The CDR3 bases are TGTGCCAGCAGTCCGCCGGCGCAGTATTTT. Its protein is CASSPPAQYF.